This T cell receptor beta chain was identified in a study of human T cells and chemical hapten exposure. TCRdb called the RACE reads again in MiXCR, with one record for every CDR3 protein. In the table there are about 65,000 distinct CDR3 sequences, about 5.7% of which are singletons. The length of the CDR3 is 15 residues. Germline V gene data show CDR1 as LGHDT and CDR2 as YNNKEL (reference sequence). V lost 5 bases and J 4 bases, leaving 17 bases between the germline ends. Time point: healthy volunteer bleed at 6 weeks. Total RNA was isolated from whole blood that had not been fractionated. This sequence was found in a female donor in good health. Some clones in this sample may be carry-over from other donors' samples. Sequenced input: whole blood. This chain links TRBV3-1 with TRBJ1-2, with a possible D match to TRBD1 (6 bases). CDR3 nucleotides: TGTGCCAGCAGCAAAACAGGGCCGTCGAGCTATGGCTACACCTTC. Translated: CASSKTGPSSYGYTF. Full variable domain (rest looked up from reference TRBV3-1 and TRBJ1-2): DTAVSQTPKYLVTQMGNDKSIKCEQNLGHDTMYWYKQDSKKFLKIMFSYNNKELIINETVPNRFSPKSPDKAHLNLHINSLELGDSAVYFCASSKTGPSSYGYTFGSGTRLTVV.